These T cell receptor beta chains were read from a single sample in a study of blood T cell repertoires in COVID-19. TCRdb keeps only in-frame clones here, not all; method: immunoSEQ multiplex PCR. The table lists some 150,000 clones, roughly four fifths of them singletons. The specimen was peripheral blood. The receptors shown here come from a human donor in a cohort sampled during active COVID-19. Each CDR3 is given with its conserved first and last residue. A D gene is named only where the DNA matches it firmly. Rows may omit the clone size; those that give it use once, few, many or a size class.

j_gene: TRBJ1-1
abundance: -
v_gene: TRBV14
d_gene: -
CDR3aa: CASKDSFYTEAFF
CDR3nt: TGTGCCAGCAAAGACAGTTTCTACACTGAAGCTTTCTTT

j_gene: TRBJ2-1
abundance: -
v_gene: TRBV11-2
d_gene: -
CDR3aa: CASSSRGGAGGSYNEQFF
CDR3nt: TGTGCCAGCAGCTCTAGGGGAGGAGCGGGTGGCTCCTACAATGAGCAGTTCTTC

j_gene: TRBJ1-2
abundance: -
v_gene: TRBV28
d_gene: -
CDR3aa: CASSLVVAVGGYTF
CDR3nt: TGTGCCAGCAGCCTGGTCGTAGCCGTGGGTGGCTACACCTTC

j_gene: TRBJ2-1
abundance: -
v_gene: TRBV18
d_gene: TRBD2
CDR3aa: CASSPGLAGANEQFF
CDR3nt: TGTGCCAGCTCACCGGGACTAGCGGGAGCGAATGAGCAGTTCTTC

j_gene: TRBJ2-1
abundance: -
v_gene: TRBV19
d_gene: -
CDR3aa: CASTPRGLAEQFF
CDR3nt: TGTGCCAGTACCCCGCGGGGTTTAGCGGAGCAGTTCTTC

j_gene: TRBJ2-7
abundance: -
v_gene: TRBV14
d_gene: -
CDR3aa: CASSKDSSHEQYF
CDR3nt: TGTGCCAGCAGCAAAGACAGTTCCCACGAGCAGTACTTC

j_gene: TRBJ1-2
abundance: -
v_gene: TRBV6-1
d_gene: TRBD1
CDR3aa: CASSEVLTGQSPYGYTF
CDR3nt: TGTGCCAGCAGTGAAGTTCTTACGGGACAGTCGCCCTATGGCTACACCTTC

j_gene: TRBJ2-1
abundance: -
v_gene: TRBV7-2
d_gene: -
CDR3aa: CASSLDTGSYNEQFF
CDR3nt: TGTGCCAGCAGCTTAGACACGGGCTCCTACAATGAGCAGTTCTTC

j_gene: TRBJ2-2
abundance: -
v_gene: TRBV3-1/TRBV3-2
d_gene: -
CDR3aa: CASRRAGELFF
CDR3nt: TGTGCCAGCAGAAGAGCCGGGGAGCTGTTTTTT

j_gene: TRBJ1-5
abundance: -
v_gene: TRBV28
d_gene: TRBD1
CDR3aa: CASTYLGTVSNQPQHF
CDR3nt: TGTGCCAGCACTTACCTCGGGACAGTTAGCAATCAGCCCCAGCATTTT

j_gene: TRBJ2-1
abundance: -
v_gene: TRBV7-2
d_gene: -
CDR3aa: CASSLPGLYNEQFF
CDR3nt: TGTGCCAGCAGCTTACCTGGACTTTACAATGAGCAGTTCTTC

j_gene: TRBJ2-1
abundance: -
v_gene: TRBV4-2
d_gene: TRBD2
CDR3aa: CASSQDGTSAQERRFF
CDR3nt: TGTGCCAGCAGCCAAGATGGGACTAGCGCCCAGGAGCGCCGATTCTTC

j_gene: TRBJ1-2
abundance: -
v_gene: TRBV7-9
d_gene: -
CDR3aa: CASRKSLANYGYTF
CDR3nt: TGTGCCAGCAGAAAGTCGTTAGCTAACTATGGCTACACCTTC

j_gene: TRBJ2-1
abundance: few
v_gene: TRBV7-2
d_gene: TRBD2
CDR3aa: CASSLRGLAGGEQFF
CDR3nt: TGTGCCAGCAGCTTACGAGGACTAGCGGGGGGTGAGCAGTTCTTC

j_gene: TRBJ2-3
abundance: -
v_gene: TRBV14
d_gene: -
CDR3aa: CASSQESGTGTDTQYF
CDR3nt: TGTGCCAGCAGCCAAGAGAGCGGTACGGGCACAGATACGCAGTATTTT